This T cell receptor beta chain was obtained from a study of shared T cell receptors in the human thymus. Clones were sequenced by immunoSEQ multiplex PCR, and TCRdb holds only the in-frame ones, with some missing. The sample records about 380,000 clones, over 90% being singletons. Sequenced sample: thymocytes. The receptor's source is a human donor.

CDR3: CASSPKEGGDIQYF. CDR3 DNA sequence: TGTGCCAGCAGCCCCAAAGAAGGTGGCGACATTCAGTACTTC. The chain has TRBV7-3 and TRBJ2-4; no reliable D call. With 5 bases removed from V and 8 bases from J, the gap between germline ends came to 16 bases. CDR1 is SGHTA, CDR2 FQGTGA, per germline. This CDR3 region has 14 residues.